This T cell receptor beta chain is from a study of cytomegalovirus exposure and HLA in healthy donors (TCRdb year 2017). In terms of the full investigation: According to an earlier analysis of 587 of the donors, about 179 million T cells yielded 95 million to 140 million unique TCR beta sequences and around 280 Gb of sequence data. About 300 gigabases of sequencing data and 70 million to 85 million unique TCR sequences were included in an early release covering 500 to 750 HLA-typed donors. Among the roughly 400 genotyped donors, roughly 80% belonged to the genetic ancestry cluster associated with self-reported Caucasian donors. The study aimed to test whether signatures of past pathogen exposure could be identified by cataloging public T cell receptors. The T cell repertoires of 666 subjects were profiled by immunosequencing and related to cytomegalovirus serostatus. Besides the first cohort of 666 subjects, a separate validation cohort made up of 120 different subjects was used. The study combined high-throughput TCR immunosequencing, statistical association of individual TCRs with disease status, and machine learning to predict cytomegalovirus infection status. In a later analysis, previously published TCR beta repertoires from 550 to 700 donors were re-analyzed and high-resolution HLA genotyping was added so that TCR occurrence patterns could be studied. In the later analysis, no new phenotypic data were used to find candidate immune exposures; instead, reliance was placed on TCR beta sequences and their occurrence across donors. An earlier analysis of 500 to 650 of the donors applied high-throughput TCR beta sequencing to assess whether each TCR beta V gene segment acted as functional or pseudogenic. Alongside the repertoire data, information on donor age, sex, ethnicity and CMV serostatus was compiled. A later genetic analysis used genome-wide SNP genotypes for about 55% of the 666 donors, treating that subset as a discovery cohort. Every repertoire in the discovery cohort had been generated on one and the same sequencing platform. HLA typing included class I and class II loci at four-digit resolution. Typing coverage varied by locus: about 629-630 donors for A, B, C, DRB1 and DQB1; 522 for DQA1; some 610 for DPA1; roughly 450 for DPB1. Five DR-DQ haplotypes were handled as single units for association and clustering because linkage in the cohort was strong. Among about 400 genotyped donors of the cohort, an average of roughly 230,000 unique TCR beta nucleotide sequences was sequenced per donor, of which about 19% were non-productive.

On this clone itself: Its specific antigen is unknown. It has no much larger one-base neighbor in the sample; base qualities were not kept.

Trimming accounts for 3 bases at V and 3 bases at J, while the number of junction bases matched to no gene is 12. Reading the germline V gene gives CDR1 KGHSH and CDR2 LQKENI. Including the terminal cysteine and phenylalanine, the CDR3 comprises 17 residues. Of all the DNA, just the CDR3 is kept, 51 bases in frame from base 1. Study-wide conclusions, independent of this receptor: A cluster of highly shared sequence variants was judged likely to be a technical artifact of the sequencing pipeline. In an earlier analysis of about 600 of the donors, most TCR beta V segments appeared in productive rearrangements about 87% or about 30% of the time, broadly matching IMGT annotations. Because some donors lacked HLA typing at each locus, the association tests relied only on the typed subset. In a later analysis, the rate of TCR association differed among HLA loci, with DRB1 alleles having the most associated TCRs and HLA-C alleles having the fewest. The study gave a list of some 150 TCR beta chains associated with cytomegalovirus. Correlated functional status among segregating V segments might reflect linkage disequilibrium, but an unknown experimental factor could not be ruled out. Strong co-occurrence of HLA alleles, especially DR and DQ, made assigning TCR associations to individual alleles difficult. About 17 rarely observed V segments, including chromosome 9 orphons, were excluded from the earlier analysis of almost 600 of the donors because counts were too low. In a later genetic analysis, fewer N-insertions in productive TCRs were reported among donors in an Asian-associated ancestry cluster than the roughly 640-donor mean. In this cohort, only TCR beta chains were sequenced, and detectable features were limited by the absence of alpha or paired-chain data. A later analysis found that most CMV-associated TCR beta chains appeared HLA-restricted, with HLA associations seemingly driven largely by CMV exposure. A few of the identified cytomegalovirus-associated TCR beta chains were confirmed in vitro to be specific for cytomegalovirus antigens. A further reported finding was that TCR beta sequences accurately predicted the HLA-A and HLA-B alleles for most subjects in the first cohort. According to a later analysis, parvovirus B19, influenza, CMV and Epstein-Barr virus appeared linked to several top co-occurrence clusters. V-gene and J-gene trimming of TCR beta chains was associated with a missense DCLRE1C variant in a later genetic analysis, and the association was replicated in an independent cohort. The authors suggested that the approach could potentially be generalized to other disease states and immunological phenotypes. Specific HLA alleles were associated with roughly 16,000 TCR beta sequences at a false discovery rate of 0.05 in a later analysis. For the cohort, immune exposure information was limited to CMV serostatus. The classifier was reported to diagnose cytomegalovirus status with high specificity and sensitivity in both the original cohort and the validation cohort. Compared with equally common non-associated chains, HLA-associated TCR beta chains in a later analysis were more clonally expanded and had lower generation probabilities. Roughly uniform sequencing depth across donors was assumed in presence/absence analyses, although this assumption may not hold. Most TCR sequences were seen in very few donors, while some public TCRs were found in many individuals. Because the 87-base-pair reads could not distinguish some IMGT-functional V segments, including TRBV6-2 and TRBV6-3, those segments were excluded.

In total, fewer than 750 healthy bone marrow donors made up the cohort. All cohort members were sampled while nominally healthy, although unrecorded immune exposures were likely present. The donor tested CMV seronegative and was one of the 352 seronegative cohort members. A peripheral blood sample was collected from each donor, and TCR beta sequencing was performed on peripheral blood mononuclear cells. Genomic DNA was extracted from the blood cell samples with the Qiagen DNeasy Blood Extraction Kit. The library was produced with the immunoSEQ multiplex PCR assay. For the multiplex PCR, a mixture combining 60 forward primers for TCR Vbeta segments and 13 reverse primers for TCR Jbeta segments was used. A multiplex PCR assay on genomic DNA amplified the CDR3 region of rearranged TCR beta genes. The Illumina HiSeq System was used to sequence the amplified TCR beta libraries as 87-base-pair reads. Per the original workflow: In a later analysis, 80 million or so unique TCR beta chains were counted across the roughly 670 repertoires, and approximately 9.9 million of these chains were shared by at least two donors. To remove PCR and sequencing errors, raw reads were error-corrected and collapsed into unique sequences using a nearest-neighbor algorithm that merged closely related sequences. CDR3 sequences were aligned to IMGT reference sequences to assign V, D and J gene segments. For a sequence to be retained, a match of at least six nucleotides to both a V gene segment and a J gene segment was required. Rearrangements were called productive when the CDR3 lacked stop codons and stayed in frame with V and J; all others were non-productive. CDR3 was defined according to IMGT convention as the region running from the second conserved V-encoded cysteine to the conserved J-encoded phenylalanine. Sequences without an unambiguous match to a single V gene segment were excluded from the earlier analysis of several hundred of the donors. In an earlier analysis of approximately 500 of the donors, a V segment was called functional when productive rearrangements were above 56.7%, and segregating when the standard deviation between donors exceeded 5%. A statistical classification framework was built to diagnose cytomegalovirus status from the catalog of TCR beta chain sequences. A later analysis assigned V and J genes by comparing TCR nucleotide sequences with IMGT/GENE-DB human TR gene sequences. The TCRdist pipeline was used in a later analysis to assign CDR3 sequences and most-parsimonious VDJ recombination scenarios. In a later analysis, each TCR beta chain was defined by its CDR3 amino acid sequence together with its V-gene family, and reads lacking a unique V-gene family were excluded. To address suspected cross-contamination and a sequencing artifact, a later analysis removed 550 to 750 highly shared, low-generation-probability nucleotide sequences. A later analysis calculated a clonal expansion index for each public chain from normalized within-repertoire ranks of inferred template counts. In a later analysis, generation probabilities were computed using a VDJ recombination model fitted to out-of-frame rearrangements, and the results were checked against IGoR. Hypergeometric tests were used in a later analysis to score TCR-TCR, TCR-HLA and TCR-CMV co-occurrence, with a repertoire-size bias correction applied to the TCR pairs. A later analysis estimated false discovery rates by permuting HLA or CMV assignments 20 times. In a later analysis, co-occurring TCRs were grouped using DBSCAN, and TCRdist sequence similarity was added for clustering within HLA-allele-positive subsets. Co-occurrence clustering excluded repertoires with fewer than 30,000 or more than 120,000 public chains, plus five with anomalous nucleotide sharing. TCRdb mirrors the immuneACCESS table, restricted to in-frame sequences. Some clones are absent from its copies; in checked studies, under half trace to an unresolved V gene, and the reason for the others is unknown. V and J calls and clone size follow that table, whereas D and trimming were derived from the DNA. The sample has tens of thousands of clones on record, roughly four fifths of them singletons. Jointly, the top ten make up 1.9% of the sample.

The receptor's source is a woman in her thirties in good health and CMV-seronegative. What was sequenced was PBMCs. The V and J genes are TRBV18 and TRBJ2-3, with 7 central nucleotides matching TRBD1. The CDR3: CASSPPQTGFGTDTQYF. DNA sequence: TGTGCCAGCTCACCGCCCCAGACAGGGTTTGGGACAGATACGCAGTATTTT.